Detailed here is one TCR beta chain. Its antigen is undetermined. This specimen comes from a study of cytotoxic CD8 clonotypes in ibrutinib-treated CLL. Study-level information: After a median of almost 70 months, roughly 14 patients stayed remitted and around twelve progressed; responses had been partial in about 24 and complete in 2. The average sample held around 260,000 productive templates and 91,000 or so productive rearrangements. Study-wide results and caveats: The study found baseline clonality above age-matched healthy donors, tracking circulating CD8+ T-cell counts.

Cryopreserved PBMCs provided about 2 micrograms of genomic DNA for the TCR beta libraries. Sequenced by immunoSEQ multiplex PCR; TCRdb stores in-frame clones only, minus some. Among around 310,000 clones listed, around four fifths were seen once. The germline V and J ends were trimmed by 8 bases and 7 bases, with 27 bases remaining between them. This CDR3 has 15 amino acids. Germline lookup yields CDR1 GTSNPN and CDR2 SVGIG (reference sequence). The rearrangement links TRBV30 to TRBJ2-7, with D perhaps matching TRBD1 (5 bases). The clonotype was recovered from a human donor with chronic lymphocytic leukemia. Sequencing was performed on PBMCs, taken before ibrutinib treatment. The CDR3: CAVGQWGRTYVEQYF. The CDR3 nucleotides read TGTGCCGTTGGCCAGTGGGGCAGAACATACGTAGAGCAGTACTTC. The full variable domain, rest sourced from reference TRBV30 and TRBJ2-7, is SQTIHQWPATLVQPVGSPLSLECTVEGTSNPNLYWYRQAAGRGLQLLFYSVGIGQISSEVPQNLSASRPQDRQFILSSKKLLLSDSGFYLCAVGQWGRTYVEQYFGPGTRLTVT.